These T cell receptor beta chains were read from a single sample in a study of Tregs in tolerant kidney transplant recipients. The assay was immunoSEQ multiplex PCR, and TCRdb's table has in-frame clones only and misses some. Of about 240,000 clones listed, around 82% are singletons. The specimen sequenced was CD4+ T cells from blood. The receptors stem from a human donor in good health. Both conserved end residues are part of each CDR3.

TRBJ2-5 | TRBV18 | CASSPGLVVGETQYF
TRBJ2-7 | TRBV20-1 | CSARADYEQYF
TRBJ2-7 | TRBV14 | CASPREREPYEQYF
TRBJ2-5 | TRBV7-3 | CASSLTGAGQETQYF
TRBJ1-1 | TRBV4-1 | CASSRADRAPEAFF
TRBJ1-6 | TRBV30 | CAWSVVGVSVPLHF
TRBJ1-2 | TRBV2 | CASSETMIDYGYTF
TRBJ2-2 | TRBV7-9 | CASSLGRGFETTGELFF
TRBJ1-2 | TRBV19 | CASSLAGANYGYTF
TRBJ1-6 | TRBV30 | CAWSVSGGDSPLHF
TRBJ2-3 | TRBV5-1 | CASNRLSYTDTQYF
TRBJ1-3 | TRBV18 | CASSPPGTGGDTIYF
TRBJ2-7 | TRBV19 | CASSTTGTGGREQYF
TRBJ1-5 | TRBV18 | CASSRSLDRGPQPQHF
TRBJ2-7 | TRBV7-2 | CASSLGGAGAIYEQYF
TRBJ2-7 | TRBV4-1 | CASSQPGLGYEQYF
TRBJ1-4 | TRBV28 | CASSEGNEKLFF
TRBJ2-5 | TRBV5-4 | CASSSRRAQETQYF
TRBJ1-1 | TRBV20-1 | CSAWGNTEAFF
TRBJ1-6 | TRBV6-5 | CASSRGLESPLHF
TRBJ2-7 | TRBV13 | CASSRGQAYEQYF
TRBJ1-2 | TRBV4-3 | CASSQDSLLGNYGYTF